The 31 T cell receptor beta chains below all came from one sample that was sequenced in a study of T cells in Graves' hyperthyroidism and ophthalmopathy (dated by TCRdb to 2018 to 2020). The library was prepared using multiplex PCR. These reads were obtained on an Illumina HiSeq 2000. TCR beta CDR3 regions were amplified from RNA transcripts. The TCR CDR3 was subjected to a first round of RT-PCR using the HTBI primer set and the Qiagen OneStep RT-PCR kit. Starting from the raw public reads, TCRdb applied fastp trimming at Q25, assembled clones with MiXCR and retained in-frame beta chains. Rows are combined by CDR3 protein, so each entry shows the most common genes and DNA. This sample lists fewer than 250,000 distinct CDR3 sequences; about 16% were detected once. The top ten clonotypes cover about 29% of the sample. The sequenced material came from blood. All receptors come from a woman aged 18-29 years with Graves' ophthalmopathy.

This clonotype has ten or more counts. J is TRBJ1-1 and V is TRBV6-2 or TRBV6-3; D gene unclear. Trimming shortened V by 2 bases and J by 0 bases, and 7 bases separated the two germline ends. The CDR3 is 14 amino acids. Per the germline V gene, CDR1 is MNHEY and CDR2 is SVGEGT. The CDR3 bases are TGTGCCAGCAGTTACGGCGGACTGAACACTGAAGCTTTCTTT. Encoded protein: CASSYGGLNTEAFF.

This clonotype was observed at least ten times. V and J are TRBV12-3 or TRBV12-4 and TRBJ2-3, with unresolved D. V lost 3 bases and J lost 11, with 21 bases in between. CDR3 length: 15 amino acids. CDR3: CASSFPAKTGLKQYF. The CDR3 region has the DNA TGTGCCAGCAGTTTCCCCGCGAAGACTGGATTGAAGCAGTATTTT.

The sample holds many counts of this clonotype. The rearrangement links TRBV30 to TRBJ1-1; D uncertain. V dropped 2 bases and J dropped 4 bases, with 14 bases sitting between them. The CDR3 totals 14 residues. In germline, CDR1 is GTSNPN, CDR2 SVGIG (reference sequence). CDR3 amino acids: CAWSPPGIRTEAFF. The DNA for the CDR3 is TGTGCCTGGAGTCCACCAGGTATCCGCACTGAAGCTTTCTTT. Looking up the rest from reference TRBV30 and TRBJ1-1 gives the full variable domain: SQTIHQWPATLVQPVGSPLSLECTVEGTSNPNLYWYRQAAGRGLQLLFYSVGIGQISSEVPQNLSASRPQDRQFILSSKKLLLSDSGFYLCAWSPPGIRTEAFFGQGTRLTVV.

This clonotype was counted many times. The chain combines TRBV29-1 with TRBJ2-1, with D unresolved. Looked up from germline, CDR1 is SQVTM and CDR2 is ANQGSEA. V lost 2 bases and J lost 10, with 9 bases in between. CDR3 length: 11 residues. CDR3 in amino acids: CSVEKKWEQFF. CDR3 coding DNA: TGCAGCGTTGAAAAAAAGTGGGAGCAGTTCTTC.

This clonotype was detected ten times or more. This chain joins TRBV6-2 or TRBV6-3 and TRBJ2-1; the match to TRBD2 covers 9 bases. Trimming removed 8 bases from V and 4 bases from J; junction bases left unmatched: 3. Germline V gene sequence: CDR1 MNHEY, CDR2 SVGEGT. The length of the CDR3 is 13 residues. The CDR3 loop is CASVSGRYNEQFF. The CDR3, as DNA: TGTGCCAGCGTCAGCGGGAGGTACAATGAGCAGTTCTTC.

This clonotype has more than one count but fewer than ten. The CDR3: CASTGGQGPDEQYF. The CDR3 bases are TGTGCCAGCACCGGGGGACAGGGGCCCGACGAGCAGTACTTC. The chain joins TRBV2 to TRBJ2-7; 10 nucleotides line up with TRBD1. V shed 7 bases, J shed 5 bases, and the junction held 8 bases outside the gene matches. CDR1 and CDR2 (germline): SNHLY, FYNNEI. The CDR3 totals 14 residues.

This clonotype has a count of ten or more. The chain has TRBV20-1 and TRBJ2-1; TRBD1 matches 7 bases. Per the germline V gene, CDR1 is DFQATT and CDR2 is SNEGSKA (reference sequence). The CDR3 runs to 16 residues. Trimming took 0 bases from V and 1 from J; bases not matched to a gene: 6. In DNA form, the CDR3 reads TGCAGTGCTAGAGACGAAAGACAGGGTTCCTACAATGAGCAGTTCTTC. Its protein product is CSARDERQGSYNEQFF.

This clonotype was counted many times. The chain employs TRBV18 and TRBJ2-3; no clear D. This CDR3 is built from 13 residues. Germline CDR1 is KGHSH and CDR2 is LQKENI. The V and J ends lost 4 bases and 6 bases respectively, with 11 bases between them. CDR3 nucleotide sequence: TGTGCCAGCTCACGGTCCGGGTCCGATACGCAGTATTTT. This gives the protein CASSRSGSDTQYF.

The V call is TRBV5-4, the J call TRBJ2-5; D ambiguous. CDR1 is SGHNT and CDR2 is YYREEE in the germline V gene (reference sequence). Trimming cost V 1 base and J 2 bases, with 9 bases left between them. The CDR3 is made up of 14 amino acids. The CDR3, as DNA: TGTGCCAGCAGCTTGTATGAGGCGCAAGAGACCCAGTACTTC. It encodes CASSLYEAQETQYF.

This clonotype was detected ten times or more. The genes are TRBV30 and TRBJ1-5; D might be TRBD1 (5 bases). V lost 1 base, J lost 4 bases, and 11 bases lay in between. The germline gives CDR1 GTSNPN, CDR2 SVGIG (reference sequence). This CDR3 contains 14 residues. CDR3 amino acids: CAWSARGANQPQHF. CDR3 coding DNA: TGTGCCTGGAGTGCAAGAGGGGCAAATCAGCCCCAGCATTTT.

For this clonotype: One base away lies a much larger clone, so this may be a sequencing read error. The chain joins TRBV12-3 or TRBV12-4 to TRBJ2-7; no reliable D call. The CDR3 is made up of 14 amino acids. The CDR3 is CANSPAWSSYEQYF. Here the CDR3 DNA reads TGTGCCAACAGTCCTGCTTGGAGCTCCTACGAGCAGTACTTC.

This clonotype has at least ten counts. The V call is TRBV6-1, the J call TRBJ1-2; 8 bases align to TRBD1. Germline lookup yields CDR1 MNHNS and CDR2 SASEGT. The CDR3 covers 16 residues. V trimming: 5 bases; J trimming: 3 bases; junction bases outside the gene matches: 11. In DNA, the CDR3 is TGTGCCAGCAGTACCGCAGGGGGCGATAATTACTATGGCTACACCTTC. It yields the protein CASSTAGGDNYYGYTF.

This clonotype was recorded at least ten times. V usage is TRBV28 and J usage is TRBJ1-2; D unclear. Trimming took 3 bases from V and 2 from J, leaving 10 bases between them. The length of the CDR3 is 14 residues. Per the germline V gene, CDR1 is MDHEN and CDR2 is SYDVKM. Written as DNA, the CDR3 is TGTGCCAGCAGTTTTGGCAGTGAAAACTATGGCTACACCTTC. This gives the protein CASSFGSENYGYTF.

This clonotype was seen ten or more times. This chain uses TRBV2 with TRBJ2-1, with 8 bases matching TRBD1. The CDR3 loop spans 15 amino acids. V lost 2 bases, J lost 8 bases, and 8 bases stayed unmatched. Germline V lookup: CDR1 SNHLY, CDR2 FYNNEI. The CDR3 sequence: CASSEMGGTGYEQFF. CDR3 DNA: TGTGCCAGCAGTGAAATGGGCGGGACAGGTTATGAGCAGTTCTTC.

Ten or more counts support this clonotype. This chain uses TRBV11-3 with TRBJ2-1; 10 bases are a match to TRBD2. The CDR3 has 19 residues. Per germline, CDR1 SGHNT and CDR2 YENEEA. V was pared by 3 bases and J by 10 bases, with 21 bases of the junction left unmatched. The DNA for the CDR3 is TGTGCCAGCAGCTTCTCCGTTGCTAGCGGGGGAACACTGGGCGAGGAGCAGTTCTTC. This gives the protein CASSFSVASGGTLGEEQFF.

With regard to this clonotype: A much larger clone lies a single base off, so this may be a read error. The rearrangement joins TRBV4-3 to TRBJ2-1; D ambiguous. This CDR3 has 14 residues. CDR1 is LGHNA and CDR2 is YSLEER in the germline V gene. The CDR3 DNA reads as TGCGCCAGCAACCAAGGGCTTCTTAACAATGAGCAGTTCTTC. It encodes CASNQGLLNNEQFF.

This clonotype has a count of ten or more. V is TRBV28 and J is TRBJ2-1, with D perhaps TRBD2 (5 bases). CDR3 length: 15 amino acids. V was cut by 2 bases and J by 3 bases, with 11 bases left in between. Germline assignment: CDR1 MDHEN and CDR2 SYDVKM. The DNA for the CDR3 is TGTGCCAGCAGTTTAGAGAGGGTCCGCTACAATGAGCAGTTCTTC. As protein: CASSLERVRYNEQFF.

This clonotype appeared many times. The V and J genes are TRBV29-1 and TRBJ2-1; TRBD2 aligns across 8 bases. Germline CDR1 reads SQVTM; CDR2 reads ANQGSEA. This CDR3 contains 16 residues. Trimming cost V 3 bases and J 0 bases; bases outside gene matches: 7. CDR3 loop: CSVDSYLAGSYNEQFF. Written as DNA, the CDR3 is TGCAGCGTTGATAGTTACCTAGCGGGCTCCTACAATGAGCAGTTCTTC.

This clonotype appeared many times. This chain connects TRBV3-1 to TRBJ1-5, with no clear D. Trimming shortened V by 0 bases and J by 4 bases, and 16 bases separated the two germline ends. The germline gives CDR1 LGHDT, CDR2 YNNKEL (reference sequence). The CDR3 has 17 residues. The CDR3 nucleotides read TGTGCCAGCAGCCAAGATTTGGGCGGAATGTCGAATCAGCCCCAGCATTTT. This codes for CASSQDLGGMSNQPQHF.

In this sample, this clonotype turned up many times. The CDR3 protein is CATSRDNKGEAFF. The CDR3 nucleotides read TGTGCCACCAGCAGAGATAATAAGGGGGAAGCTTTCTTT. V is TRBV15 and J is TRBJ1-1; TRBD1 is a possible D gene (5 bases). V lost 0 bases and J lost 8, with 10 bases in between. The CDR3 is made up of 13 amino acids. Germline lookup yields CDR1 LNHNV and CDR2 YYDKDF (reference sequence). The complete variable domain, with remaining parts taken from reference TRBV15 and TRBJ1-1, reads DAMVIQNPRYQVTQFGKPVTLSCSQTLNHNVMYWYQQKSSQAPKLLFHYYDKDFNNEADTPDNFQSRRPNTSFCFLDIRSPGLGDTAMYLCATSRDNKGEAFFGQGTRLTVV.

This clonotype was observed many times. The chain joins TRBV11-2 to TRBJ2-3; the match to TRBD1 covers 10 bases. This CDR3 is built from 16 residues. Looked up from germline, CDR1 is SGHAT and CDR2 is FQNNGV. The V gene end was trimmed by 6 bases and the J gene end by 3 bases; junction bases not matched to a gene: 9. CDR3: CASRKPGQGKTDTQYF. CDR3 coding DNA: TGTGCCAGCAGGAAACCGGGACAGGGGAAGACAGATACGCAGTATTTT.

This clonotype was recorded at least ten times. At one end the junction does not follow the germline gene, possibly because of a read error. The V call is TRBV7-7, the J call TRBJ2-3; D not resolved. This CDR3 has 15 amino acids. CDR1 and CDR2 from the germline V gene are SSHAT and FNYEAQ (reference sequence). CDR3 sequence: CASSLGSGGTDTQYF. CDR3 in DNA: TGTGCTAGCAGCTTGGGGTCAGGAGGCACAGATACGCAGTATTTT.

This clonotype was detected ten times or more. The V and J genes are TRBV6-5 and TRBJ1-2; D gene unclear. This CDR3 is 14 amino acids long. Germline CDR1 reads MNHEY; CDR2 reads SVGAGI. With 2 bases removed from V and 4 bases from J, the gap between germline ends came to 11 bases. Here the CDR3 reads CASSYGPSGYGYTF. The CDR3 nucleotides read TGTGCCAGCAGTTACGGACCTTCTGGCTATGGCTACACCTTC.

This clonotype was seen ten or more times. V is TRBV6-2 or TRBV6-3 and J is TRBJ1-1, with unresolved D. V was shortened by 2 bases and J by 1 base, with 5 bases between the two germline ends. Looked up from germline, CDR1 is MNHEY and CDR2 is SVGEGT. The CDR3 covers 13 residues. The CDR3: CASSYLPNTEAFF. CDR3 nucleotides: TGTGCCAGCAGTTACCTCCCGAACACTGAAGCTTTCTTT.

A few counts support this clonotype. This chain joins TRBV15 and TRBJ2-2; D might be TRBD1 or TRBD2, each matching 5 bases. CDR3 size: 16 residues. The V gene's germline CDR1 is LNHNV and CDR2 YYDKDF (reference sequence). V lost 0 bases, J lost 6 bases, and 14 bases lay in between. The CDR3 is CATSRDRGPFAGELFF. The CDR3 DNA reads TGTGCCACCAGCAGAGATAGGGGACCCTTCGCCGGGGAGCTGTTTTTT.

The CDR3: CAWSARSTEAFF. The CDR3 DNA reads as TGTGCCTGGAGTGCTCGGAGTACTGAAGCTTTCTTT. V and J are TRBV30 and TRBJ1-1, with D uncertain. This CDR3 region has 12 residues. Germline V lookup: CDR1 GTSNPN, CDR2 SVGIG (reference sequence). The V gene lost 1 base and the J gene lost 5 bases, with 8 bases spanning the gap.

In this sample, this clonotype turned up many times. This chain joins TRBV2 and TRBJ2-5; D ambiguous. This CDR3 has 11 amino acids. Germline CDR1 reads SNHLY; CDR2 reads FYNNEI. Trimming shortened V by 2 bases and J by 10 bases, and 8 bases separated the two germline ends. The CDR3 is CASSELGNQYF. CDR3 sequence (DNA): TGTGCCAGCAGTGAATTAGGGAACCAGTACTTC.

The genes are TRBV20-1 and TRBJ1-2, with 8 bases aligning to TRBD1. CDR1 is DFQATT, CDR2 SNEGSKA, per germline (reference sequence). The CDR3 length is 13 residues. Losses at the gene ends were 4 bases for V and 5 bases for J; bases not matched to a gene: 6. Here the CDR3 DNA reads TGCAGTGCTACACCAGGGGGCGGGTATGGCTACACCTTC. Protein product: CSATPGGGYGYTF.

This clonotype was recorded many times. The rearrangement links TRBV7-3 to TRBJ2-4, with TRBD1 identical over 8 bases. The V segment lost 5 bases and the J segment 8 bases; nucleotides outside the gene matches: 5. CDR1 and CDR2 from the germline V gene are SGHTA and FQGTGA. CDR3 length: 13 residues. The CDR3: CASSRDRSDIQYF. CDR3 nucleotide sequence: TGTGCCAGCAGCAGGGACAGGTCTGACATTCAGTACTTC.

Many counts were recorded for this clonotype. The chain combines TRBV12-3 or TRBV12-4 with TRBJ1-4, with D uncertain. Trimming removed 6 bases at V and 4 bases at J, with 12 bases between. There are 14 residues in the CDR3. The CDR3 sequence: CASSKGGSNEKLFF. CDR3 sequence (DNA): TGTGCCAGCAGCAAGGGAGGGAGTAATGAAAAACTGTTTTTT.

At least ten counts were recorded for this clonotype. This chain links TRBV7-2 with TRBJ2-1; 8 nucleotides match TRBD2. V shed 1 base and J 9 bases; nucleotides not matched to a gene: 8. Germline loops: CDR1 SGHTA, CDR2 FQGNSA. The CDR3 is 15 residues long. CDR3 nucleotides: TGTGCCAGCAGCTTAGACCCAGCGGGGGAGCGTGAGCAGTTCTTC. Its translation is CASSLDPAGEREQFF.